These 10 T cell receptor beta chains came from one sample sequenced in a study of CD8 T cells in ankylosing spondylitis. A single record per CDR3 protein comes from TCRdb applying MiXCR to the 5' RACE reads. The sample lists under 300,000 distinct CDR3 sequences; 9.5% to 12% were seen once. Sequencing was carried out using blood, either unsorted or a sorted T cell fraction (not recorded which). The receptor set was obtained from a male donor with ankylosing spondylitis or in good health (not recorded which).

Ten or more counts support this clonotype. The J gene is TRBJ1-5, the V gene TRBV5-1, with TRBD1 as a possible D gene (5 bases). V gave up 4 bases and J gave up 0 bases, with 29 bases separating them. The CDR3 contains 21 residues. Germline values: CDR1 SGHRS, CDR2 YFSETQ. CDR3 DNA: TGCGCCAGCAGCCTCCTGTCCCCCAGGGTCTGGGCAAGGTATAGCAATCAGCCCCAGCATTTT. This encodes CASSLLSPRVWARYSNQPQHF.

The table lists this clonotype with a few counts. At one end, the junction sequence differs from germline, possibly due to a read error. The V call is TRBV20-1, the J call TRBJ2-3; 10 bases line up with TRBD2. This CDR3 spans 18 amino acids. CDR1 is DFQATT and CDR2 is SNEGSKA in the germline V gene (reference sequence). The CDR3 protein is CCAGDPRGSGGRGDTQYF. CDR3 nucleotides: TGCTGTGCTGGAGACCCTCGAGGTAGCGGGGGGAGAGGAGATACGCAGTATTTT.

This clonotype was seen only a few times. The J gene is TRBJ1-1, the V gene TRBV29-1; D perhaps matches TRBD1 (6 bases). The V and J ends lost 5 bases and 4 bases respectively, with 14 bases between them. From germline, CDR1 is SQVTM and CDR2 ANQGSEA. This CDR3 region has 13 residues. The CDR3, as DNA: TGCAGCGTTTCGGGGCAGGGGACCACTGAAGCTTTCTTT. It is translated as CSVSGQGTTEAFF.

Concerning this clonotype: Just one base apart from a much larger clone, this may be a read error. This chain uses TRBV5-1 with TRBJ2-7; D may be TRBD2 (7 bases). In germline, CDR1 is SGHRS, CDR2 YFSETQ. The CDR3 has 14 amino acids. The V end was cut by 3 bases, the J end by 0 bases, with 10 bases between. CDR3 DNA: TGCGCCAGCAGCTGGGGGGGCAGCTCCTACGAGCAGTACTTC. The encoded protein is CASSWGGSSYEQYF.

This clonotype was detected ten times or more. This chain uses TRBV20-1 with TRBJ2-3, with D unresolved. V was cut by 4 bases and J by 3 bases, with 20 bases left in between. CDR1 is DFQATT and CDR2 is SNEGSKA in the germline V gene (reference sequence). The CDR3 spans 16 residues. The CDR3 DNA follows: TGCAGTGCTACGCCCCCAGTGAACTTAATTACAGATACGCAGTATTTT. It encodes CSATPPVNLITDTQYF.

In this sample, this clonotype turned up many times. V gene TRBV29-1 combines with J gene TRBJ2-7; perhaps D is TRBD1 or TRBD2 (6 bases each). Germline V gives CDR1 SQVTM, CDR2 ANQGSEA. V lost 1 base and J 2 bases, leaving 9 bases between the germline ends. The CDR3 covers 13 residues. The CDR3 loop reads CSVEGRGTYEQYF. CDR3 DNA sequence: TGCAGCGTTGAAGGGAGGGGGACCTACGAGCAGTACTTC.

This clonotype was seen at least ten times. The V and J genes are TRBV15 and TRBJ2-1; 8 bases are shared with TRBD2. The length of the CDR3 is 15 residues. The germline V gene has CDR1 LNHNV and CDR2 YYDKDF (reference sequence). Germline trimming cut 1 base from V and 2 bases from J; bases unmatched to any gene: 1. The CDR3 DNA reads as TGTGCCACCAGCAGAGGTAGCGGGGCCTACAATGAGCAGTTCTTC. Protein sequence: CATSRGSGAYNEQFF.

This clonotype was picked up many times. The chain carries TRBV4-1 and TRBJ2-4; a possible D gene is TRBD1 (6 bases). Germline-derived CDR1 and CDR2 are MGHRA and YSYEKL. V was cut by 3 bases and J by 8 bases, with 14 bases left in between. CDR3 length equals 14 residues. This CDR3 is CASSQLGARDIQYF. CDR3 in DNA: TGCGCCAGCAGCCAGTTGGGGGCAAGAGACATTCAGTACTTC.

This clonotype has ten or more counts. The V and J genes are TRBV4-2 and TRBJ1-1; D uncertain. The germline V and J ends were trimmed by 4 bases and 1 base, with 10 bases remaining between them. The CDR3 sequence is 14 residues long. Germline assignment: CDR1 LGHNA and CDR2 YNFKEQ. The CDR3 is CASSPSPTNTEAFF. In nucleotides, the CDR3 is TGTGCCAGCAGCCCATCGCCTACGAACACTGAAGCTTTCTTT.

This clonotype was observed many times. The chain couples TRBV20-1 to TRBJ2-3, with 7 bases matching TRBD2. The CDR3 covers 15 residues. Germline CDR1 reads DFQATT; CDR2 reads SNEGSKA (reference sequence). V trimming: 6 bases; J trimming: 4 bases; junction bases outside the gene matches: 13. The CDR3 region is CSATLRAGVSDTQYF. The CDR3 DNA reads TGCAGTGCGACCCTCAGGGCGGGAGTGTCAGATACGCAGTATTTT.